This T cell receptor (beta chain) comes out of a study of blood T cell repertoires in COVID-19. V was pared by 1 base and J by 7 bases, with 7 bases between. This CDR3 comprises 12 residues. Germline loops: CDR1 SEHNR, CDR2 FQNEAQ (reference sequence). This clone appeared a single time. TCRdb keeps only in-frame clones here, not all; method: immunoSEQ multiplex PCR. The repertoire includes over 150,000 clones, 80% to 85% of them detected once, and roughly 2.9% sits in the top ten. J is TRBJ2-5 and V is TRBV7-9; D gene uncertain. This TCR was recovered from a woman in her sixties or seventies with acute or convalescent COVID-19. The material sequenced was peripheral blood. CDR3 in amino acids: CASSLGPGTQYF. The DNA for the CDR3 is TGTGCCAGCAGCTTAGGCCCGGGGACCCAGTACTTC.